These 24 T cell receptor beta chains originate from one sample sequenced in a study of graft-versus-host responses after intestinal transplantation (dated by TCRdb to about 2021). To prepare the library, the immunoSEQ multiplex PCR assay was applied. This immuneACCESS table, as held by TCRdb, lists in-frame sequences with V and J called but not all clones. Of the missing ones, under half trace to an unresolved V gene in checked studies; the others have no known cause. This sample lists 77,000 or so clones; 92% were detected once. 0.65% to 0.75% of the sample is taken by the ten largest. The sequencing here drew on PBMCs, taken 98 days after intestinal transplantation. The receptors stem from a human patient who received an intestinal transplant, so some T cells may come from the graft donor.

The chain recombines TRBV27 with TRBJ1-2, with 9 nucleotides matching TRBD1. The J segment lost 7 bases and the V segment lost 0 bases, leaving 6 bases of the junction unmatched. The CDR3 sequence is 15 residues long. CDR1 and CDR2 from the germline V gene are MNHEY and SMNVEV (reference sequence). CDR3 loop: CASSLSVTGGGGYTF. The DNA of the CDR3 is TGTGCCAGCAGTTTATCGGTAACAGGGGGCGGTGGCTACACCTTC.

The chain is built from TRBV27 and TRBJ2-1; unclear D gene. V lost 7 bases to trimming and J lost 2 bases, with 9 bases between them. The CDR3 is 13 residues long. Looked up from germline, CDR1 is MNHEY and CDR2 is SMNVEV (reference sequence). The CDR3: CASTYAAYNEQFF. The CDR3 nucleotides are TGTGCCAGCACCTACGCGGCCTACAATGAGCAGTTCTTC.

The chain is built from TRBV28 and TRBJ1-1; 9 positions agree with TRBD1. J was trimmed by 7 bases and V by 7 bases; bases with no gene match: 7. The CDR3 consists of 13 residues. CDR1 MDHEN and CDR2 SYDVKM come from the germline V gene. In DNA form, the CDR3 reads TGTGCCAGCATTCCCGGACAGGGGTTTGAAGCTTTCTTT. Its protein product is CASIPGQGFEAFF. Using reference TRBV28 and TRBJ1-1 for the parts outside the CDR3, the full variable domain is DVKVTQSSRYLVKRTGEKVFLECVQDMDHENMFWYRQDPGLGLRLIYFSYDVKMKEKGDIPEGYSVSREKKERFSLILESASTNQTSMYLCASIPGQGFEAFFGQGTRLTVV.

This rearrangement joins TRBV27 to TRBJ1-2, with no clear D. V lost 2 bases, J lost 4 bases, and 14 bases lay in between. Germline CDR1 and CDR2: MNHEY and SMNVEV (reference sequence). The length of the CDR3 is 15 residues. The DNA for the CDR3 is TGTGCCAGCAGTTTAAGAGGTGGAAGGATCTATGGCTACACCTTC. Its translation is CASSLRGGRIYGYTF.

A single count supports this clone. This chain connects TRBV7-9 to TRBJ2-7; 8 bases match TRBD1. This CDR3 region has 14 residues. J gave up 4 bases and V 5 bases, and 7 bases lay outside the gene matches. Germline V CDR1 and CDR2: SEHNR, FQNEAQ (reference sequence). The CDR3 protein is CASSRGQGGYEQYF. CDR3 sequence (DNA): TGTGCCAGCAGCCGCGGACAGGGCGGGTACGAGCAGTACTTC.

This clone appeared a single time. The genes are TRBV9 and TRBJ1-3, with unresolved D. CDR3 size: 18 residues. Trimming removed 4 bases at V and 7 bases at J, with 27 bases between. Germline CDR1 and CDR2: SGDLS and YYNGEE. This CDR3 is CASSRLLRVKHDRNTIYF. DNA of the CDR3: TGTGCCAGCAGCCGCTTGTTGAGGGTAAAACACGATCGGAACACCATATATTTT.

In regard to this clone: This likely comes from a read error, as the CDR3 has no conserved phenylalanine or tryptophan at its end. The gene calls are TRBV9 and TRBJ1-1; D might be TRBD1 (5 bases). The CDR3 totals 15 residues. With 0 bases removed from V and 0 bases from J, the gap between germline ends came to 9 bases. The germline gives CDR1 SGDLS, CDR2 YYNGEE. The CDR3 DNA is TGTGCCAGCAGCGTAGAGGGGCTAATGAACACTGAAGCTTTCCTT. The encoded protein is CASSVEGLMNTEAFL.

This chain uses TRBV9 with TRBJ2-1; D unclear. V shed 0 bases and J shed 4 bases, with 14 bases lying between them. This CDR3 spans 16 amino acids. CDR1 SGDLS and CDR2 YYNGEE come from the germline V gene. CDR3 bases: TGTGCCAGCAGCGTAGACCCTGTTGGGGATTACAATGAGCAGTTCTTC. Amino acids: CASSVDPVGDYNEQFF. The full variable domain, in which reference TRBV9 and TRBJ2-1 provide the parts outside the CDR3, is DSGVTQTPKHLITATGQRVTLRCSPRSGDLSVYWYQQSLDQGLQFLIQYYNGEERAKGNILERFSAQQFPDLHSELNLSSLELGDSALYFCASSVDPVGDYNEQFFGPGTRLTVL.

The rearrangement uses TRBV28 and TRBJ1-5; D is unclear. The CDR3 has 12 residues. V gave up 6 bases and J gave up 3 bases, with 6 bases separating them. Per the germline V gene, CDR1 is MDHEN and CDR2 is SYDVKM. The CDR3 here is CASRVYNQPQHF. CDR3 nucleotide sequence: TGTGCCAGCAGGGTTTACAATCAGCCCCAGCATTTT.

V usage is TRBV6-1 and J usage is TRBJ1-2; 8 bases match TRBD1. Trimming removed 2 bases from V and 6 bases from J; junction bases left unmatched: 5. The CDR3 contains 14 residues. Germline lookup yields CDR1 MNHNS and CDR2 SASEGT. CDR3 sequence: CASSENRGVDGYTF. The CDR3 DNA follows: TGTGCCAGCAGTGAAAACAGGGGGGTCGATGGCTACACCTTC.

The chain has TRBV6-5 and TRBJ1-5; perhaps TRBD1 as D (5 bases). CDR1 is MNHEY, CDR2 SVGAGI, per germline. The CDR3 is made up of 16 amino acids. V was clipped by 2 bases and J by 5 bases, with 16 bases between them. CDR3 sequence: CASSYKRKGMDQPQHF. The CDR3 nucleotides read TGTGCCAGCAGTTACAAAAGAAAGGGGATGGATCAGCCCCAGCATTTT.

The V and J genes are TRBV6-1 and TRBJ2-3, with D tentatively TRBD1 or TRBD2 (7 bases each). The CDR3 covers 14 residues. V gave up 6 bases and J gave up 4 bases, with 14 bases separating them. Germline values: CDR1 MNHNS, CDR2 SASEGT. CDR3 DNA sequence: TGTGCCAGCAGGCTCAGGGGGGGGGCAGATACGCAGTATTTT. Residues: CASRLRGGADTQYF.

V gene TRBV4-1 combines with J gene TRBJ2-3; 7 bases align to TRBD2. Trimming removed 4 bases from V and 5 bases from J; junction bases left unmatched: 12. The CDR3 totals 16 residues. The germline CDR1 and CDR2 sequences are MGHRA and YSYEKL. As DNA, the CDR3 is TGCGCCAGCAGCCGCTTTTCGGCGGGGGTCGTAGATACGCAGTATTTT. Translation gives CASSRFSAGVVDTQYF.

This clone appeared a single time. This chain joins TRBV5-4 and TRBJ1-2; a weak D match, TRBD1 (5 bases). Trimming cost V 0 bases and J 5 bases, with 8 bases left between them. Looked up from germline, CDR1 is SGHNT and CDR2 is YYREEE (reference sequence). This CDR3 is 13 amino acids long. CDR3 loop: CASSLGRVYGYTF. CDR3 bases: TGTGCCAGCAGCTTGGGCAGGGTATATGGCTACACCTTC.

The rearrangement joins TRBV27 to TRBJ1-5; tentatively, D is TRBD1 (5 bases). V was pared by 5 bases and J by 4 bases, with 15 bases between. The germline CDR1 and CDR2 sequences are MNHEY and SMNVEV (reference sequence). The CDR3 totals 15 residues. The CDR3 coding sequence is TGTGCCAGCAGTCCCTCGGACACTTCAAATCAGCCCCAGCATTTT. Its protein is CASSPSDTSNQPQHF.

The rearrangement joins TRBV21-1 to TRBJ1-1. TRBV21-1 is a recognized pseudogene. The CDR3 extends over 17 amino acids. CDR3 residues: CASSKVTGMWVNTEAFF. The CDR3, as DNA: TGTGCCAGCAGCAAAGTGACCGGTATGTGGGTGAACACTGAAGCTTTCTTT.

V gene TRBV27 combines with J gene TRBJ2-3, with 9 nucleotides matching TRBD2. CDR3 size: 16 residues. The trim removed 3 bases at V and 4 bases at J, leaving 8 bases unmatched. Germline-derived CDR1 and CDR2 are MNHEY and SMNVEV (reference sequence). The CDR3 sequence is CASSFPSGTGADTQYF. CDR3 in DNA: TGTGCCAGCAGTTTCCCTAGCGGGACTGGAGCAGATACGCAGTATTTT.

J is TRBJ2-7 and V is TRBV4-1; D not certain. V lost 0 bases and J lost 0, with 15 bases in between. The CDR3 totals 17 residues. The germline CDR1 and CDR2 sequences are MGHRA and YSYEKL. The CDR3 DNA sequence: TGCGCCAGCAGCCAAGAAGAAGTCACTTTAAGCTCCTACGAGCAGTACTTC. The encoded protein is CASSQEEVTLSSYEQYF.

This clone was picked up one time. Here the CDR3 reads CASSLVPGLAGGSLSYNEQFF. The DNA for the CDR3 is TGCGCCAGCAGCTTGGTTCCGGGACTAGCGGGGGGCTCCCTCTCCTACAATGAGCAGTTCTTC. The chain has TRBV5-1 and TRBJ2-1; 15 positions match TRBD2. Per the germline V gene, CDR1 is SGHRS and CDR2 is YFSETQ. This CDR3 contains 21 residues. Losses at the gene ends were 0 bases for V and 0 bases for J; bases not matched to a gene: 10.

The chain recombines TRBV5-5 with TRBJ2-7, with 10 positions matching TRBD1. The CDR3 is made up of 14 amino acids. Germline-derived CDR1 and CDR2 are SGHKS and YYEKEE (reference sequence). Losses at the gene ends were 4 bases for V and 5 bases for J; bases not matched to a gene: 6. CDR3 sequence: CASSVGQGVDEQYF. DNA of the CDR3: TGTGCCAGCAGCGTCGGACAGGGGGTAGACGAGCAGTACTTC. Filled out from reference TRBV5-5 and TRBJ2-7, the complete variable domain reads DAGVTQSPTHLIKTRGQQVTLRCSPISGHKSVSWYQQVLGQGPQFIFQYYEKEERGRGNFPDRFSARQFPNYSSELNVNALLLGDSALYLCASSVGQGVDEQYFGPGTRLTVT.

The V call is TRBV5-1, the J call TRBJ2-5, with D uncertain. Germline loops: CDR1 SGHRS, CDR2 YFSETQ. This CDR3 contains 12 residues. V was shortened by 2 bases and J by 4 bases, with 6 bases between the two germline ends. The CDR3 reads CASSFTPETQYF. In DNA, the CDR3 is TGCGCCAGCAGCTTTACCCCAGAGACCCAGTACTTC.

This clone was seen just once. This sequence joins TRBV7-9 and TRBJ1-2, with D uncertain. The CDR3 spans 12 residues. Germline V gives CDR1 SEHNR, CDR2 FQNEAQ (reference sequence). Trimming took off 0 bases at V and 2 bases at J, with 1 base between the two ends. The CDR3 nucleotides read TGTGCCAGCAGCTTAGCCAACTATGGCTACACCTTC. Translation gives CASSLANYGYTF.

The chain is built from TRBV27 and TRBJ2-5; D remains ambiguous. The CDR3 is made up of 14 amino acids. Looked up from germline, CDR1 is MNHEY and CDR2 is SMNVEV (reference sequence). V shed 0 bases and J shed 3 bases, with 8 bases lying between them. For the CDR3, the DNA is TGTGCCAGCAGTTTATCGCCAGCCGAAGAGACCCAGTACTTC. Its translation: CASSLSPAEETQYF.

The chain couples TRBV28 to TRBJ2-7, with 11 bases aligning to TRBD2. The CDR3 spans 15 residues. The V gene's germline CDR1 is MDHEN and CDR2 SYDVKM. V gave up 5 bases and J gave up 9 bases; unmatched junction bases: 12. The CDR3 nucleotides are TGTGCCAGCAGTCCCCCGGGACTAGCGGACTTCGGGCAGTACTTC. Protein sequence: CASSPPGLADFGQYF.